Listed below are T cell receptor beta chains from one sample, sequenced in a study of CD8 T cells in ankylosing spondylitis. TCRdb re-derived calls from the 5' RACE reads in MiXCR, one entry per CDR3 protein. This sample has tens of thousands of distinct CDR3 sequences; approximately 9.6% occur once, and the top ten carry under 35%. Source material: blood, either unsorted or a sorted T cell fraction (not recorded which). These receptor sequences come from a male donor with ankylosing spondylitis. The CDR3 runs from the conserved cysteine through the conserved F or W. D genes are given only for firm matches. Clone size is stated in some rows and not others, as once, few, many or a class when expanded.

cdr3_nt: TGTGCCAGCAGCCCCGTGGCTTTGAACACTGAAGCTTTCTTT
cdr3_aa: CASSPVALNTEAFF
clone_size: many
j_call: TRBJ1-1
v_call: TRBV3-1
d_call: .

cdr3_nt: TGTGCCAGCAGTCAGACAATGGGGGCAAAACAACAGCCCCAGCATTTT
cdr3_aa: CASSQTMGAKQQPQHF
clone_size: .
j_call: TRBJ1-5
v_call: TRBV27
d_call: .

cdr3_nt: TGTGCCAGCAGTTTCACCGGGACTCCCAATGAGCAGTTCTTC
cdr3_aa: CASSFTGTPNEQFF
clone_size: many
j_call: TRBJ2-1
v_call: TRBV27
d_call: .

cdr3_nt: TGTGCCAGCAGCTCCCCGGACAAAAGAGGCAGCTCCTACGAGCAGTACTTC
cdr3_aa: CASSSPDKRGSSYEQYF
clone_size: .
j_call: TRBJ2-7
v_call: TRBV13
d_call: .

cdr3_nt: TGTGCCAGCAGCGTAGGAGAGTCTTCCTACGAGCAGTACTTC
cdr3_aa: CASSVGESSYEQYF
clone_size: few
j_call: TRBJ2-7
v_call: TRBV9
d_call: .

cdr3_nt: TGCGCCAGCAGTGAAACTCCCTTAGGGACCGGGGAGCTGTTTTTT
cdr3_aa: CASSETPLGTGELFF
clone_size: many
j_call: TRBJ2-2
v_call: TRBV10-1
d_call: .

cdr3_nt: TGTGCCAGCAGCTTGGCCGGCGGATGGCCCGGGGAGCTGTTTTTT
cdr3_aa: CASSLAGGWPGELFF
clone_size: .
j_call: TRBJ2-2
v_call: TRBV5-6
d_call: .

cdr3_nt: TGTGCCAGTAGTATAGATGGCTCAGACGAGACCCAGTACTTC
cdr3_aa: CASSIDGSDETQYF
clone_size: few
j_call: TRBJ2-5
v_call: TRBV19
d_call: .

cdr3_nt: TGTGCCAGCAGTGAAACCTCACCTTATAGCAATCAGCCCCAGCATTTT
cdr3_aa: CASSETSPYSNQPQHF
clone_size: .
j_call: TRBJ1-5
v_call: TRBV6-1
d_call: .

cdr3_nt: TGTGCTAGTGGTGCCTTGGGAGGTTTAGATACGCAGTATTTT
cdr3_aa: CASGALGGLDTQYF
clone_size: .
j_call: TRBJ2-3
v_call: TRBV12-5
d_call: .

cdr3_nt: TGTGCCAGCCGGACCCCCGGGACAGGGGGGGACAAAAACATTCAGTACTTC
cdr3_aa: CASRTPGTGGDKNIQYF
clone_size: many
j_call: TRBJ2-4
v_call: TRBV12-3/TRBV12-4
d_call: TRBD1

cdr3_nt: TGTGCCAGCAGCCCAACTACAGATAATACGCAGTATTTT
cdr3_aa: CASSPTTDNTQYF
clone_size: many
j_call: TRBJ2-3
v_call: TRBV5-4
d_call: .

cdr3_nt: TGTGCCAGCAGCTCCTCCGGGCATCAAGAGACCCAGTACTTC
cdr3_aa: CASSSSGHQETQYF
clone_size: .
j_call: TRBJ2-5
v_call: TRBV7-9
d_call: .

cdr3_nt: TGCGCCAGCAGGTCCCTGGGACTAGCGGGAGCCCTGAGGAATGAGCAGTTCTTC
cdr3_aa: CASRSLGLAGALRNEQFF
clone_size: many
j_call: TRBJ2-1
v_call: TRBV4-1
d_call: TRBD2

cdr3_nt: TGTGCCTCAACAGGGGGCTATGGCTACACCTTC
cdr3_aa: CASTGGYGYTF
clone_size: many
j_call: TRBJ1-2
v_call: TRBV30
d_call: TRBD1

cdr3_nt: TGTGCCAGCAGCTCGGGGCGACTAGCGGGAAATTACGAGCAGTACTTC
cdr3_aa: CASSSGRLAGNYEQYF
clone_size: many
j_call: TRBJ2-7
v_call: TRBV11-2
d_call: TRBD2

cdr3_nt: TGCAGCGTTGTACGGGTTCCGTGGCACATGAACACTGAAGCTTTCTTT
cdr3_aa: CSVVRVPWHMNTEAFF
clone_size: .
j_call: TRBJ1-1
v_call: TRBV29-1
d_call: .

cdr3_nt: TGTGCCACCAGCAGAGGAAATATACAGGGCTCCAGCTACGAGCAGTACTTC
cdr3_aa: CATSRGNIQGSSYEQYF
clone_size: few
j_call: TRBJ2-7
v_call: TRBV15
d_call: .

cdr3_nt: TGTGCCAGCAGCCCCCGATATCCCGGGACATTGGACTACAATGAGCAGTTCTTC
cdr3_aa: CASSPRYPGTLDYNEQFF
clone_size: .
j_call: TRBJ2-1
v_call: TRBV9
d_call: .

cdr3_nt: TGCGCCAGCAGCCAACTTCCAGAGGAGACTAACACTGAAGCTTTCTTT
cdr3_aa: CASSQLPEETNTEAFF
clone_size: many
j_call: TRBJ1-1
v_call: TRBV4-1
d_call: .

cdr3_nt: TGCAGCGTTGAACTCTACCTACAGGGGGGCGATACGCAGTATTTT
cdr3_aa: CSVELYLQGGDTQYF
clone_size: many
j_call: TRBJ2-3
v_call: TRBV29-1
d_call: TRBD1

cdr3_nt: TGTGCCAGCAGTTCCCTTGGACAGGGGCGTACAGATACGCAGTATTTT
cdr3_aa: CASSSLGQGRTDTQYF
clone_size: many
j_call: TRBJ2-3
v_call: TRBV6-5
d_call: TRBD1

cdr3_nt: TGCAGCGCCTTTTTAGATACGCAGTATTTT
cdr3_aa: CSAFLDTQYF
clone_size: many
j_call: TRBJ2-3
v_call: TRBV20-1
d_call: .

cdr3_nt: TGTGCCACCCTATTAGCGGAGGGGCCCTACAATGAGCAGTTCTTC
cdr3_aa: CATLLAEGPYNEQFF
clone_size: .
j_call: TRBJ2-1
v_call: TRBV2
d_call: .

cdr3_nt: TGCGCCAGCAGCTTGGGACTAGCGGGAGCTGAGCAGTTCTTC
cdr3_aa: CASSLGLAGAEQFF
clone_size: few
j_call: TRBJ2-1
v_call: TRBV5-1
d_call: TRBD2

cdr3_nt: TGTGCCACCAGCTTCGGACAGGGCGACTATGGCTACACCTTC
cdr3_aa: CATSFGQGDYGYTF
clone_size: many
j_call: TRBJ1-2
v_call: TRBV15
d_call: TRBD1

cdr3_nt: TGCAGTGCCGCGACTAGCGCGACTCGGGGCTACGAGCAGTACTTC
cdr3_aa: CSAATSATRGYEQYF
clone_size: few
j_call: TRBJ2-7
v_call: TRBV20-1
d_call: TRBD2

cdr3_nt: TGTGCCAGCAGCCAAGATTACACAAAATTCAATCAGCCCCAGCATTTT
cdr3_aa: CASSQDYTKFNQPQHF
clone_size: .
j_call: TRBJ1-5
v_call: TRBV4-2
d_call: .

cdr3_nt: TGTGCCAGCACCCGGGACAGATTGGATACGCAGTATTTT
cdr3_aa: CASTRDRLDTQYF
clone_size: few
j_call: TRBJ2-3
v_call: TRBV12-3/TRBV12-4
d_call: TRBD1

cdr3_nt: TGCAGCGCGGCCGGGACAGAGAACACTGAAGCTTTCTTT
cdr3_aa: CSAAGTENTEAFF
clone_size: many
j_call: TRBJ1-1
v_call: TRBV29-1
d_call: TRBD1

cdr3_nt: TGTGCCAGCAGCTTTTTGTACGCTTTCTTT
cdr3_aa: CASSFLYAFF
clone_size: many
j_call: TRBJ1-1
v_call: TRBV5-8
d_call: .

cdr3_nt: TGTGCCAGCAGCTTAGACCCTCTTGGGGCCAACGTCCTGACTTTC
cdr3_aa: CASSLDPLGANVLTF
clone_size: few
j_call: TRBJ2-6
v_call: TRBV11-2
d_call: .

cdr3_nt: TGCAGCGTTATAGCGGGCTCCGCAGATACGCAGTATTTT
cdr3_aa: CSVIAGSADTQYF
clone_size: few
j_call: TRBJ2-3
v_call: TRBV29-1
d_call: TRBD2

cdr3_nt: TGCAGTGCTAGAGCTGCGACAGGGGCTCACACCGGGGAGCTGTTTTTT
cdr3_aa: CSARAATGAHTGELFF
clone_size: .
j_call: TRBJ2-2
v_call: TRBV20-1
d_call: TRBD1

cdr3_nt: TGTGCCAGCAGCCAACAAGGTTGGGCATGGGAGACCCAGTACTTC
cdr3_aa: CASSQQGWAWETQYF
clone_size: .
j_call: TRBJ2-5
v_call: TRBV14
d_call: .

cdr3_nt: TGTGCCAGCAGTTTTCTAGACGGGAGGAGCAATCAGCCCCAGCATTTT
cdr3_aa: CASSFLDGRSNQPQHF
clone_size: many
j_call: TRBJ1-5
v_call: TRBV27
d_call: .

cdr3_nt: TGTGCCAGCAGCGCCTTTGGGGGGCAAGGAAACACCATATATTTT
cdr3_aa: CASSAFGGQGNTIYF
clone_size: .
j_call: TRBJ1-3
v_call: TRBV7-9
d_call: .

cdr3_nt: TGTGCCAGCAGCTCGGGACTAGCGGGAAACGAGCAGTACTTC
cdr3_aa: CASSSGLAGNEQYF
clone_size: many
j_call: TRBJ2-7
v_call: TRBV7-9
d_call: TRBD2

cdr3_nt: TGTGCCAGCAGCTTCGGGGGGCTGGCTGAAGCTTTCTTT
cdr3_aa: CASSFGGLAEAFF
clone_size: .
j_call: TRBJ1-1
v_call: TRBV11-3
d_call: .

cdr3_nt: TGTGCCAGCAGCCAAGAGTCCCACGAGCAGTACTTC
cdr3_aa: CASSQESHEQYF
clone_size: few
j_call: TRBJ2-7
v_call: TRBV4-2
d_call: .

cdr3_nt: TGTGCCAGCAGCTTGACTCGCTCCTACAATGAGCAGTTCTTC
cdr3_aa: CASSLTRSYNEQFF
clone_size: .
j_call: TRBJ2-1
v_call: TRBV13
d_call: .

cdr3_nt: TGCAGTGCTAGAACGGTCGGCAGCCAGGATCAGCCCCAGCATTTT
cdr3_aa: CSARTVGSQDQPQHF
clone_size: many
j_call: TRBJ1-5
v_call: TRBV20-1
d_call: .

cdr3_nt: TGTGCCAGCAGCGCGTCTGTAGCCAAAAACATTCAGTACTTC
cdr3_aa: CASSASVAKNIQYF
clone_size: many
j_call: TRBJ2-4
v_call: TRBV7-9
d_call: .

cdr3_nt: TGCAGTGCTGGGCTCTACCGGGAGAGTGATCAGCCCCAGCATTTT
cdr3_aa: CSAGLYRESDQPQHF
clone_size: many
j_call: TRBJ1-5
v_call: TRBV20-1
d_call: .

cdr3_nt: TGCAGTGCTACCTCGCTAGAGACTAGCGTATTCCGGGATACGCAGTATTTT
cdr3_aa: CSATSLETSVFRDTQYF
clone_size: few
j_call: TRBJ2-3
v_call: TRBV20-1
d_call: TRBD2

cdr3_nt: TGTGCCAGCAGCTTAGACAGGGCTGACATTCAGTACTTC
cdr3_aa: CASSLDRADIQYF
clone_size: many
j_call: TRBJ2-4
v_call: TRBV7-9
d_call: .

cdr3_nt: TGTGCCAGCAGTTTAGGTCCGGGACAGGGGTTCAATGAGCAGTTCTTC
cdr3_aa: CASSLGPGQGFNEQFF
clone_size: many
j_call: TRBJ2-1
v_call: TRBV12-3/TRBV12-4
d_call: TRBD1

cdr3_nt: TGTGCCAGCAGCTTAGAGTTTCAGGCCAAAGAGACCCAGTACTTC
cdr3_aa: CASSLEFQAKETQYF
clone_size: many
j_call: TRBJ2-5
v_call: TRBV11-2
d_call: .

cdr3_nt: TGCAGTGCTAGAGATGGATGGGATCCGAGGGGGCGAGAGACCCAGTACTTC
cdr3_aa: CSARDGWDPRGRETQYF
clone_size: .
j_call: TRBJ2-5
v_call: TRBV20-1
d_call: TRBD1

cdr3_nt: TGCAGCGTTGAAGATCATCGGATTGCAGATACGCAGTATTTT
cdr3_aa: CSVEDHRIADTQYF
clone_size: many
j_call: TRBJ2-3
v_call: TRBV29-1
d_call: .

cdr3_nt: TGCAGTGCTAGAGTCAGGGCTCAGCCCCAGCATTTT
cdr3_aa: CSARVRAQPQHF
clone_size: .
j_call: TRBJ1-5
v_call: TRBV20-1
d_call: .

cdr3_nt: TGTGCCAGCATTAGCGGAGGGCGGCAGTTCTTC
cdr3_aa: CASISGGRQFF
clone_size: many
j_call: TRBJ2-1
v_call: TRBV27
d_call: .